These 6 T cell receptor delta chains originate from one sample sequenced in a study of Vδ1+ human thymocytes. Study findings and constraints: Thymic TRG and TRD repertoires appeared highly polyclonal, with Gaussian CDR3 length distributions.

Which antigens these TCRs recognize remains unknown. The template was reverse-transcribed extracted RNA. The CDR3 regions were amplified by multiplex PCR from V-gene primers to a constant-region primer. TCRdb processed the multiplex PCR reads again with the CATT caller. The table lists about 55,000 delta-chain clones, more than 15% of them singletons. Sample: Vdelta1+ gamma-delta thymocytes from the thymus. Sample subset: FACS-sorted CD3+ TCRalphabeta- TCRVdelta1+ TCRVdelta2- thymocytes. The receptors were gathered from a boy under three years old who had congenital heart surgery.

The chain carries TRDV1 and TRDJ1; 11 positions match TRDD3. The V segment lost 0 bases and the J segment 0 bases; nucleotides outside the gene matches: 21. CDR1 TSWWSYY and CDR2 QGS come from the germline V gene. This CDR3 has 23 residues. The CDR3 sequence is CALGELAHFPAGGYLKYTDKLIF. CDR3 coding DNA: TGTGCTCTTGGGGAACTCGCCCACTTTCCCGCTGGGGGATACTTAAAGTACACCGATAAACTCATCTTT.

The V call is TRDV1, the J call TRDJ1, with 9 positions matching TRDD3. Germline V lookup: CDR1 TSWWSYY, CDR2 QGS. The CDR3 has 21 residues. V trimming: 0 bases; J trimming: 3 bases; junction bases outside the gene matches: 20. CDR3 nucleotide sequence: TGTGCTCTTGGGGAACTCCCATGGGGCCCTACCGGCCTGGGGGATGCCGATAAACTCATCTTT. It codes for CALGELPWGPTGLGDADKLIF.

The rearrangement uses TRDV1 and TRDJ1; 12 nucleotides align to TRDD3. Trimming at V came to 5 bases and at J to 0 bases, leaving 13 bases not matched to a gene. CDR1 is TSWWSYY, CDR2 QGS, per germline. CDR3 size: 19 residues. Written as DNA, the CDR3 is TGTGCTCTTGGGAAATGTCCACGCTGGGGGATACGCAACACCGATAAACTCATCTTT. Translation gives CALGKCPRWGIRNTDKLIF.

This rearrangement joins TRDV1 to TRDJ1; the D is unclear. CDR1 is TSWWSYY and CDR2 is QGS in the germline V gene. CDR3 length: 17 residues. Trimming removed 0 bases from V and 1 base from J, with 15 bases in between. For the CDR3, the DNA is TGTGCTCTTGGGGAACTACTACGGCCCACCTCCACCGATAAACTCATCTTT. Its translation: CALGELLRPTSTDKLIF.

The chain couples TRDV1 to TRDJ1, with 8 positions matching TRDD3. J lost 3 bases, V lost 2 bases, and 14 bases had no gene match. Germline V gives CDR1 TSWWSYY, CDR2 QGS. The CDR3 covers 18 residues. In DNA form, the CDR3 reads TGTGCTCTTGGGGAATCCTGGGTAAGGGGATACAAGGCCGATAAACTCATCTTT. This sequence encodes CALGESWVRGYKADKLIF.

This clone was counted a few times. This rearrangement joins TRDV1 to TRDJ1; TRDD3 matches at 7 bases. V lost 0 bases to trimming and J lost 3 bases; unmatched junction nucleotides: 28. Germline V gene data show CDR1 as TSWWSYY and CDR2 as QGS. The CDR3 length is 23 residues. CDR3 bases: TGTGCTCTTGGGGAACTATTAGGACCTCCGGTACTGGGGATTCCCTCTCGGGCCGATAAACTCATCTTT. Its translation: CALGELLGPPVLGIPSRADKLIF.